This T cell receptor (beta chain) was obtained from a study of blood T cell repertoires in COVID-19. Study details: T cells, B-cell-depleted T cells, or PBMCs provided the cDNA or gDNA that served as material.

Per the original data handling: By means of reference gene primer amplification, nucleated cell counts were estimated. Here immunoSEQ multiplex PCR was the method, and the copy in TCRdb shows in-frame clones only, minus some. V, J and clone size reflect that table, while D and trimming were determined from the DNA. The data hold fewer than 300,000 clones, with about 91% observed a single time. This CDR3 region has 14 residues. V was trimmed by 5 bases and J by 0 bases, leaving 11 bases between them. CDR1 is MNHEY and CDR2 is SVGAGI in the germline V gene. It was during active infection that Seattle patients were enrolled and then longitudinally followed.

The chain employs TRBV6-5 and TRBJ2-7; D might be TRBD2 (6 bases). Sequences were obtained from peripheral blood. This clonotype was obtained from a person in their late teens or twenties with COVID-19, enrolled during active disease. The CDR3 DNA follows: TGTGCCAGCAGTCGGGAGTCGAGCTCCTACGAGCAGTACTTC. It codes for CASSRESSSYEQYF.